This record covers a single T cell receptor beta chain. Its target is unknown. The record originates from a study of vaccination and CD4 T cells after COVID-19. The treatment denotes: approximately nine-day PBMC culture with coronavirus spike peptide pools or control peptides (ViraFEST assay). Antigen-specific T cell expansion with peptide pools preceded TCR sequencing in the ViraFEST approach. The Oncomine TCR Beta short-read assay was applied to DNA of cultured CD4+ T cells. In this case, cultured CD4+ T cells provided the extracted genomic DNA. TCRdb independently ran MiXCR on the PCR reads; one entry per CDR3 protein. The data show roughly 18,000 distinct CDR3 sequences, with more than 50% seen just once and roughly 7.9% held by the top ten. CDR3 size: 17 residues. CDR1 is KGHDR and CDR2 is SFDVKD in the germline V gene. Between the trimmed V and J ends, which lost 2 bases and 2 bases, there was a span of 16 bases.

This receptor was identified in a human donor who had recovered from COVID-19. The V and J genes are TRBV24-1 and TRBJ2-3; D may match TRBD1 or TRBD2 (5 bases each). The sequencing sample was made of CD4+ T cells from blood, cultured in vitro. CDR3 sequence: CATSDSPGRGNTDTQYF. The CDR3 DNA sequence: TGTGCCACCAGTGATTCACCGGGACGGGGTAACACAGATACGCAGTATTTT.